This T cell receptor (beta chain) was sequenced during a study of a mutant IDH1 vaccine in newly diagnosed glioma (dated by TCRdb to the early 2020s). At the level of the whole study: Eight vaccinations were administered to patients in weeks 1, 3, 5, 7, 11, 15, 19 and 23, corresponding to visits V03 through V10. In the chemotherapy-containing groups, vaccination started alongside temozolomide cycles, whereas in patients who had radiotherapy alone it started 4-6 weeks after radiotherapy. The roughly 33 treated patients were approximately 60% male and around 40% female, with a mean age of around 40 years. Before enrollment, most patients had been given radiochemotherapy with temozolomide as standard therapy, while the rest had received either radiotherapy alone or temozolomide alone. Six visits were used for peripheral blood collection: V03 (baseline), V05, V07, V10, V12 and V13. For exploratory analyses, longitudinal TCRB deep sequencing was carried out in about two dozen treated patients wherever samples were available. Points the paper makes about the study in general: Selection of PBMC samples for TCRB deep sequencing was based on availability. Changes in the top peripheral T cell clonotypes picked up by TCRB sequencing did not appear to be linked to pseudoprogression. The authors stated that sample limitations prevented analyses of patient blood samples from being reproduced. Immune responses induced by the vaccine were seen in 90% to 95% of patients across multiple MHC alleles.

A word on this clone: Its antigen specificity is not known. No base quality values were provided; no much bigger clone lies one nucleotide off.

V is shortened by 0 bases, J by 2 bases, and the region joining them spans 20 bases. From the germline V gene, CDR1 is SGHRS and CDR2 is YFSETQ. The CDR3 starts with the cysteine, ends with the phenylalanine, and has 18 residues. The retained sequence is limited to the CDR3, 54 bases, with the frame set at the first base. The time point label, read with the paper, signifies: week 23, last vaccination. A 20-mer mutant IDH1 peptide at 300 micrograms in Montanide made up each vaccine dose, which was injected subcutaneously together with topical imiquimod. The donors had newly diagnosed IDH1-mutant astrocytomas of WHO grade 3 or 4 that showed loss of nuclear ATRX. The samples were drawn from NOA16, a multicentre, single-arm, open-label phase I trial in Germany that tested a mutant IDH1 peptide vaccine in humans for the first time. The DNeasy Blood and Tissue Kit was used to extract genomic DNA from EDTA blood for TCRB sequencing.

Libraries were prepared through the immunoSEQ multiplex PCR assay. Rearranged TCR beta chain sequences were amplified using the hsTCRB Kit according to the manufacturer's protocol. Sequencing of TCRB libraries was carried out on an Illumina MiSeq. Under the source paper's analysis protocol: The proprietary platform of the kit vendor was used for demultiplexing, trimming and gene mapping. TCRdb mirrors the immuneACCESS table, restricted to in-frame sequences. Some clones are absent from its copies; in checked studies, under half trace to an unresolved V gene, and the reason for the others is unknown. Clone size and the V and J calls come from that table; the DNA yielded D and trimming. Recorded for this sample are about 77,000 clones; 75% to 90% of them occurred a single time. The biggest ten clones account for approximately 0.8% of the sample.

The chain was built from TRBV5-1 and TRBJ1-2; TRBD1 is a weak D gene call, 6 bases matching. This receptor was taken from a woman in her fifties or sixties with glioma. This specimen consisted of PBMCs, obtained from a glioma patient whose treatment included an IDH1 peptide vaccine. The DNA sequence is as follows: TGCGCCAGCAGCTTGGGCGATCCCCCACAGGGAAAAAACTATGGCTACACCTTC. The resulting protein is CASSLGDPPQGKNYGYTF.